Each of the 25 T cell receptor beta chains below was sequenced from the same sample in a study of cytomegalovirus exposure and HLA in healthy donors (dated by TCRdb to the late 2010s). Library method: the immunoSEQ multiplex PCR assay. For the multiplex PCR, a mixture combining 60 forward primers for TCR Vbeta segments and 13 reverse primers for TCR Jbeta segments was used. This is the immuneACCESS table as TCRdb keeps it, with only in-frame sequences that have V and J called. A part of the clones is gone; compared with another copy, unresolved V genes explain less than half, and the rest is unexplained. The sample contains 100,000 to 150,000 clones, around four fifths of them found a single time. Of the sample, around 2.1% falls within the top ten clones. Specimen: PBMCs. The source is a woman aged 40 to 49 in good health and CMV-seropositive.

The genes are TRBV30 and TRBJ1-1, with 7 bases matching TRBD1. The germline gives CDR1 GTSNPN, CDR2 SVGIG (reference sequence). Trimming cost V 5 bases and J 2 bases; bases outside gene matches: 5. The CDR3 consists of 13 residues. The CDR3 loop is CAWVDRANTEAFF. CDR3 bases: TGTGCCTGGGTTGACAGGGCAAACACTGAAGCTTTCTTT. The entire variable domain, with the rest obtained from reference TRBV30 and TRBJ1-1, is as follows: SQTIHQWPATLVQPVGSPLSLECTVEGTSNPNLYWYRQAAGRGLQLLFYSVGIGQISSEVPQNLSASRPQDRQFILSSKKLLLSDSGFYLCAWVDRANTEAFFGQGTRLTVV.

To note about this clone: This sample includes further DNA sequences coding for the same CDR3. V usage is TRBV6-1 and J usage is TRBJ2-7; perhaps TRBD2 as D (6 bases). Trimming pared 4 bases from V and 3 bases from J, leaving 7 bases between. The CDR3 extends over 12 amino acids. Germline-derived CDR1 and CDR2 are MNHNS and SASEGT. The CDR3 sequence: CASSVGGYEQYF. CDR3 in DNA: TGTGCCAGCAGTGTGGGGGGCTACGAGCAGTACTTC.

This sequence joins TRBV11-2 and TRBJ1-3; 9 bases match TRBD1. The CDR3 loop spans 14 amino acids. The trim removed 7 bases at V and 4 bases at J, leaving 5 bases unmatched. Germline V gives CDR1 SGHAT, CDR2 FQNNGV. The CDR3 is CASNHRGLGNTIYF. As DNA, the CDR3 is TGTGCCAGCAACCACAGGGGGCTCGGAAACACCATATATTTT.

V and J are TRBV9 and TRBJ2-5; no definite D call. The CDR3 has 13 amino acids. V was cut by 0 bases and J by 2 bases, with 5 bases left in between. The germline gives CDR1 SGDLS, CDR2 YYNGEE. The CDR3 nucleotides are TGTGCCAGCAGCGTAGGCAGGCAAGAGACCCAGTACTTC. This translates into CASSVGRQETQYF.

CDR3 bases: TGTGCCAGCAGCCCTCGGGGAAGACAGGGCAGGAGTTCACCCCTCCACTTT. This gives the protein CASSPRGRQGRSSPLHF. The V and J genes are TRBV7-2 and TRBJ1-6, with 7 bases that match TRBD1. The length of the CDR3 is 17 residues. With 5 bases clipped from V and 9 bases from J, the junction kept 16 bases outside the gene matches. CDR1 and CDR2 (germline): SGHTA, FQGNSA.

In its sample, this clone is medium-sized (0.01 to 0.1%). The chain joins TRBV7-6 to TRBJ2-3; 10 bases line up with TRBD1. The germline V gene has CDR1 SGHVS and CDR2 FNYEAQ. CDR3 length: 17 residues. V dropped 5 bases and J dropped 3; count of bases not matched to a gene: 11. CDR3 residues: CASSPVLRQGATDTQYF. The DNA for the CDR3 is TGTGCCAGCAGCCCAGTTTTAAGACAGGGGGCAACAGATACGCAGTATTTT.

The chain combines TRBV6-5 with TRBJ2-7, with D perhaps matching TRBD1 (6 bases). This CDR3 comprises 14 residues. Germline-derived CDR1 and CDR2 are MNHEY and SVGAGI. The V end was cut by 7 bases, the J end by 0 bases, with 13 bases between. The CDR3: CASTKTGTSYEQYF. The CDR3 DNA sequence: TGTGCCAGCACCAAGACAGGAACCTCCTACGAGCAGTACTTC.

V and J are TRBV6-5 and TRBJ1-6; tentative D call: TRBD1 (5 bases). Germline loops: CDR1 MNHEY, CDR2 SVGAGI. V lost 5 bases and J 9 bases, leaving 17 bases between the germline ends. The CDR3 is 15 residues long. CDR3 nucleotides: TGTGCCAGCAGTCCTCAAAAGGGGCAAGGTTCACCCCTCCACTTT. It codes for CASSPQKGQGSPLHF.

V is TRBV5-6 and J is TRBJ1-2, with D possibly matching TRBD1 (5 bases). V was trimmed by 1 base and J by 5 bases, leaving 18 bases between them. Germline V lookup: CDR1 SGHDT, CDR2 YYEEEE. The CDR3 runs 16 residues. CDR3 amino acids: CASSLFYWTDNYGYTF. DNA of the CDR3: TGTGCCAGCAGCTTGTTTTATTGGACGGACAATTATGGCTACACCTTC.

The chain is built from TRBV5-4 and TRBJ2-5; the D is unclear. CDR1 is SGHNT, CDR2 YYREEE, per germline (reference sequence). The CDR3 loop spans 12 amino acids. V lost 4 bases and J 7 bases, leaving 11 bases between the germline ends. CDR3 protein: CASSPGPGTQYF. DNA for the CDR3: TGTGCCAGCAGCCCGGGTCCCGGGACCCAGTACTTC.

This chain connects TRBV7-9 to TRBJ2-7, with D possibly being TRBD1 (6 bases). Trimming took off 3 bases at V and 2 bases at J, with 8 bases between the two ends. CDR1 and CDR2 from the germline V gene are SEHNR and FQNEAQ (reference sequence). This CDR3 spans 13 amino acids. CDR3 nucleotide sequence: TGTGCCAGCAGCTTCGGACAGACCTACGAGCAGTACTTC. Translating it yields CASSFGQTYEQYF. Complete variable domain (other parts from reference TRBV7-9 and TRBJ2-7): DTGVSQNPRHKITKRGQNVTFRCDPISEHNRLYWYRQTLGQGPEFLTYFQNEAQLEKSRLLSDRFSAERPKGSFSTLEIQRTEQGDSAMYLCASSFGQTYEQYFGPGTRLTVT.

The CDR3 is CASSLGGLAGGRAPGEQYF. In nucleotides, the CDR3 is TGTGCCAGCAGCTTGGGAGGACTAGCGGGGGGTAGGGCACCGGGCGAGCAGTACTTC. The rearrangement joins TRBV5-4 to TRBJ2-7, with 14 bases matching TRBD2. Germline-derived CDR1 and CDR2 are SGHNT and YYREEE (reference sequence). The CDR3 consists of 19 residues. The ends lost 0 bases at V and 6 bases at J; junction bases unmatched: 14.

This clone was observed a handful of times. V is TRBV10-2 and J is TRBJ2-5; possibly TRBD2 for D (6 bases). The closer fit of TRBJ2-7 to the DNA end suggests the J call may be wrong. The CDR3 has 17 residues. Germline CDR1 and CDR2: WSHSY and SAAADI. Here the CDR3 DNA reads TGCGCCAGCAGTGAGACCCGACTAGTGGAGGTTCCCTACGAGCAGTACTTC. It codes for CASSETRLVEVPYEQYF.

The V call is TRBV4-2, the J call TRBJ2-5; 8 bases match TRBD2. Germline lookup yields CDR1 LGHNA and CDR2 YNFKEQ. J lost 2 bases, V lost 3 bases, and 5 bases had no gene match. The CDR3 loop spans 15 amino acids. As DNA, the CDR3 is TGTGCCAGCAGCCAGGCGGGGGGTACTCAAGAGACCCAGTACTTC. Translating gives CASSQAGGTQETQYF.

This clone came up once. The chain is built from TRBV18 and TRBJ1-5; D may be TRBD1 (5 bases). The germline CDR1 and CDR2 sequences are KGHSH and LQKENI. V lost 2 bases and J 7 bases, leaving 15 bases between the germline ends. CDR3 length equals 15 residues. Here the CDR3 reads CASSPGGTLEQPQHF. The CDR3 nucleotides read TGTGCCAGCTCACCAGGGGGGACGTTAGAGCAGCCCCAGCATTTT.

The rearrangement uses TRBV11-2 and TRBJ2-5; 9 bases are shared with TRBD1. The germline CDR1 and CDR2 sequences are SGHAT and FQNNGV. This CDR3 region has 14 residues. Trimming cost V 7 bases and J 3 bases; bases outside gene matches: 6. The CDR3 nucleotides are TGTGCCAGCAACAATTGGACAGGGGAAGAGACCCAGTACTTC. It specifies CASNNWTGEETQYF.

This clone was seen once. CDR3: CATAGGANTGELFF. The CDR3 region has the DNA TGTGCCACGGCGGGGGGAGCGAACACCGGGGAGCTGTTTTTT. The chain recombines TRBV10-3 with TRBJ2-2; 8 positions agree with TRBD2. The CDR3 is made up of 14 amino acids. Germline CDR1 is ENHRY and CDR2 is SYGVKD. Losses at the gene ends were 10 bases for V and 0 bases for J; bases not matched to a gene: 4.

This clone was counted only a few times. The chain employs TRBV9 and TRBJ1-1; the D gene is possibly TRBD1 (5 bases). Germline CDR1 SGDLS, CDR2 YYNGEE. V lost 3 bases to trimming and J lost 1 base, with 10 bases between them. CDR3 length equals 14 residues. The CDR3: CASSGRQRNTEAFF. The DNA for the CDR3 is TGTGCCAGCAGCGGACGACAGAGGAACACTGAAGCTTTCTTT.

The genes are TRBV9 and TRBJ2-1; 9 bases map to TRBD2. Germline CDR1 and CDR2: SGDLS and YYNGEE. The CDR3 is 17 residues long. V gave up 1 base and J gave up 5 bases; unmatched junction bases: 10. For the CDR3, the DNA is TGTGCCAGCAGCGTATTAGCTGGGCTAGCGGGAAACAATGAGCAGTTCTTC. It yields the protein CASSVLAGLAGNNEQFF.

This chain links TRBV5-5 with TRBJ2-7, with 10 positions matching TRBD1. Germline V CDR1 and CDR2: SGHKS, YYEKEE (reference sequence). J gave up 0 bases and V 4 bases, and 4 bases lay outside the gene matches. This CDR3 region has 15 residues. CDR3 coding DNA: TGTGCCAGCAGCGACAGGGGGCTGAGCTCCTACGAGCAGTACTTC. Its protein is CASSDRGLSSYEQYF.

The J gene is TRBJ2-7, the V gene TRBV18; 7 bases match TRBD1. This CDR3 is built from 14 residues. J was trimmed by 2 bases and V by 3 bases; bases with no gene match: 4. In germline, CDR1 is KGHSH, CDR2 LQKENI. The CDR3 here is CASSPPGTAYEQYF. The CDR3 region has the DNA TGTGCCAGCTCACCCCCCGGGACAGCCTACGAGCAGTACTTC.

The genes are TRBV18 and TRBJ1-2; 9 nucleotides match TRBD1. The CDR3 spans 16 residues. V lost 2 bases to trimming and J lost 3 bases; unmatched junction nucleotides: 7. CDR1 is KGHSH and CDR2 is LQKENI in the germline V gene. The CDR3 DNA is TGTGCCAGCTCACCAAACCGGGACAGGGTTGACTATGGCTACACCTTC. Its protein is CASSPNRDRVDYGYTF.

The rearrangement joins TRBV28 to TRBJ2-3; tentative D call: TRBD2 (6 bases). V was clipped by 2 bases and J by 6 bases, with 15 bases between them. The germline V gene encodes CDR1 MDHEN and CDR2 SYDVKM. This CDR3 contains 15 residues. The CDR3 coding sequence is TGTGCCAGCAGTTTAAATCTGGCCCGGGGGGATACGCAGTATTTT. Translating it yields CASSLNLARGDTQYF.

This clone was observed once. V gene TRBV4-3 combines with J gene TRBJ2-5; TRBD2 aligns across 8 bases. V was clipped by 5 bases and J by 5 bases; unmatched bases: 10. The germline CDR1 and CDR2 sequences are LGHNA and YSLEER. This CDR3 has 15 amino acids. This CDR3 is CASSSRVAGLETQYF. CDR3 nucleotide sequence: TGCGCCAGCAGCTCAAGGGTAGCGGGACTGGAGACCCAGTACTTC.

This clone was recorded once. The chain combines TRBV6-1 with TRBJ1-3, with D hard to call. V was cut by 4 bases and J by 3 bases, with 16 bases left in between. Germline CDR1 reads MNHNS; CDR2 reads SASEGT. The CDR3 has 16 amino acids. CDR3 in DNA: TGTGCCAGCAGTGGGAGATCTGGACTTGGTGGAAACACCATATATTTT. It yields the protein CASSGRSGLGGNTIYF.